These 26 T cell receptor beta chains share one sample of origin, sequenced in a study of blood T cell repertoires in COVID-19. TCRdb's copy holds only in-frame clones and misses some; the assay was immunoSEQ multiplex PCR. The table records fewer than 200,000 clones, 83% of them present only once. Sample: peripheral blood. These receptors came from a woman at least 80 years old with acute or convalescent COVID-19.

The genes are TRBV18 and TRBJ1-6, with unresolved D. Looked up from germline, CDR1 is KGHSH and CDR2 is LQKENI. Trimming pared 3 bases from V and 9 bases from J, leaving 18 bases between. The CDR3 covers 16 residues. CDR3: CASSPLGRGYGSPLHF. CDR3 DNA: TGTGCCAGCTCACCGCTAGGACGAGGGTATGGTTCACCCCTCCACTTT.

This rearrangement joins TRBV7-9 to TRBJ2-3; weak D call: TRBD1 (5 bases). CDR1 is SEHNR, CDR2 FQNEAQ, per germline (reference sequence). The CDR3 totals 12 residues. Trimming removed 3 bases from V and 9 bases from J, with 10 bases in between. CDR3 residues: CASSFPGKTQYF. The CDR3 DNA reads TGTGCCAGCAGCTTCCCAGGGAAAACGCAGTATTTT. The whole variable domain, filled in from reference TRBV7-9 and TRBJ2-3, reads DTGVSQNPRHKITKRGQNVTFRCDPISEHNRLYWYRQTLGQGPEFLTYFQNEAQLEKSRLLSDRFSAERPKGSFSTLEIQRTEQGDSAMYLCASSFPGKTQYFGPGTRLTVL.

This chain uses TRBV3-1 (or the pseudogene TRBV3-2) with TRBJ2-1, with 8 bases identical to TRBD2. Germline V lookup: CDR1 LGHDT, CDR2 YNNKEL (reference sequence). The junction had 7 bases not matched to a gene; V was cut back by 5 bases and J by 7 bases. The CDR3 contains 14 residues. CDR3 sequence: CASSGSGRSNEQFF. As DNA, the CDR3 is TGTGCCAGCAGCGGCAGCGGGAGAAGTAATGAGCAGTTCTTC.

The chain links TRBV7-6 to TRBJ1-6; tentative D call: TRBD1 (6 bases). The length of the CDR3 is 13 residues. Trimming cost V 2 bases and J 10 bases, with 9 bases left between them. CDR1 is SGHVS, CDR2 FNYEAQ, per germline. CDR3 bases: TGTGCCAGCAGCTTACCAGGGGCCTCACCCCTCCACTTT. Translating it yields CASSLPGASPLHF.

J is TRBJ2-3 and V is TRBV6-5, with D possibly TRBD1 on 5 matching bases. Per germline, CDR1 MNHEY and CDR2 SVGAGI. V was pared by 3 bases and J by 2 bases, with 9 bases between. The CDR3 loop spans 14 amino acids. The CDR3 sequence is CASSYDSYTDTQYF. CDR3 nucleotides: TGTGCCAGCAGTTATGACAGCTACACAGATACGCAGTATTTT.

Written as DNA, the CDR3 is TGTGCCAGCAGCTTTTCCGGGACACACTACGAGCAGTACTTC. Amino acids: CASSFSGTHYEQYF. The V and J genes are TRBV7-9 and TRBJ2-7; perhaps TRBD1 as D (6 bases). Deletions cut 3 bases from V and 3 bases from J, with 12 bases between. The CDR3 runs 14 residues. Germline V gives CDR1 SEHNR, CDR2 FQNEAQ (reference sequence).

The V gene is TRBV29-1, the J gene TRBJ1-5; D is uncertain. V lost 5 bases and J 3 bases, leaving 14 bases between the germline ends. The CDR3 runs to 14 residues. Per germline, CDR1 SQVTM and CDR2 ANQGSEA. The DNA of the CDR3 is TGCAGCGTTCTCGACAACGGCTACAATCAGCCCCAGCATTTT. Translating it yields CSVLDNGYNQPQHF.

The gene calls are TRBV30 and TRBJ2-6; perhaps TRBD1 as D (6 bases). V was trimmed by 7 bases and J by 0 bases, leaving 16 bases between them. CDR1 and CDR2 from the germline V gene are GTSNPN and SVGIG (reference sequence). CDR3 size: 16 residues. The CDR3 DNA is TGTGCCTACCCCCGGACAGTGCACTCTGGGGCCAACGTCCTGACTTTC. Protein sequence: CAYPRTVHSGANVLTF.

Comment on this clone: At the DNA level, this CDR3 is encoded by other sequences in the same sample as well. This sequence joins TRBV5-1 and TRBJ2-5; the match to TRBD1 covers 9 bases. The CDR3 extends over 13 amino acids. CDR1 is SGHRS and CDR2 is YFSETQ in the germline V gene. J lost 5 bases, V lost 4 bases, and 3 bases had no gene match. The DNA of the CDR3 is TGCGCCAGCAGCCTAGGACAGGGGGAGACCCAGTACTTC. Translated, it gives CASSLGQGETQYF.

The gene calls are TRBV28 and TRBJ1-3; TRBD1 aligns across 7 bases. From germline, CDR1 is MDHEN and CDR2 SYDVKM. V shed 5 bases, J shed 0 bases, and the junction held 4 bases outside the gene matches. The CDR3 has 15 amino acids. In nucleotides, the CDR3 is TGTGCCAGCAGTGAACGACAGGGCTCTGGAAACACCATATATTTT. Its translation is CASSERQGSGNTIYF.

The J gene is TRBJ1-1, the V gene TRBV6-4, with D possibly matching TRBD1 (6 bases). Germline values: CDR1 MRHNA, CDR2 SNTAGT. Trimming cost V 6 bases and J 4 bases, with 15 bases left between them. CDR3 length equals 14 residues. The CDR3 here is CASRERGGGTEAFF. CDR3 bases: TGTGCCAGCAGGGAAAGGGGAGGGGGCACTGAAGCTTTCTTT.

The chain combines TRBV4-3 with TRBJ1-3; no definite D call. The CDR3 loop spans 15 amino acids. V was clipped by 0 bases and J by 4 bases, with 10 bases between them. CDR1 and CDR2 from the germline V gene are LGHNA and YSLEER. The CDR3 DNA follows: TGCGCCAGCAGCCAAGATAGTGGTTGGGGAAACACCATATATTTT. Its translation is CASSQDSGWGNTIYF.

This chain connects TRBV23-1 to TRBJ2-3; TRBD1 matches 7 bases. TRBV23-1 is labeled an ORF, and its function is uncertain. J lost 4 bases, V lost 1 base, and 8 bases had no gene match. CDR3 length: 16 amino acids. The CDR3 protein is CASSQYSTGFPDTQYF. The CDR3 DNA sequence: TGCGCCAGCAGTCAATACTCGACAGGGTTCCCAGATACGCAGTATTTT.

The J gene is TRBJ2-3, the V gene TRBV4-1; D might be TRBD2 (7 bases). CDR1 and CDR2 from the germline V gene are MGHRA and YSYEKL. The CDR3 is made up of 17 amino acids. The germline V and J ends were trimmed by 0 bases and 0 bases, with 13 bases remaining between them. The CDR3 nucleotides are TGCGCCAGCAGCCAAGATTGGGGGGGGGCTAGCACAGATACGCAGTATTTT. It is translated as CASSQDWGGASTDTQYF.

The chain is built from TRBV9 and TRBJ2-7; TRBD2 is a possible D gene (5 bases). Looked up from germline, CDR1 is SGDLS and CDR2 is YYNGEE. Trimming removed 0 bases at V and 9 bases at J, with 13 bases between. The CDR3 has 13 amino acids. The CDR3 reads CASSVGVEGGQYF. Here the CDR3 DNA reads TGTGCCAGCAGCGTAGGTGTTGAGGGCGGGCAGTACTTC.

This sequence joins TRBV5-1 and TRBJ2-7; a possible D gene is TRBD2 (5 bases). From germline, CDR1 is SGHRS and CDR2 YFSETQ. The CDR3 has 12 residues. This CDR3 reads CAVLGKGYEQYF. The CDR3 DNA reads as TGCGCGGTACTCGGGAAGGGCTACGAGCAGTACTTC.

CDR3 loop: CAWSLLTGNTEAFF. The CDR3 bases are TGTGCCTGGAGTCTATTAACAGGGAACACTGAAGCTTTCTTT. V is TRBV30 and J is TRBJ1-1; a possible D gene is TRBD1 (5 bases). This CDR3 comprises 14 residues. Germline V gene data show CDR1 as GTSNPN and CDR2 as SVGIG (reference sequence). V was trimmed by 2 bases and J by 1 base, leaving 11 bases between them.

CDR3 nucleotides: TGTGCCAGCAGCCAAGGGCGGGATTACGAGCAGTACTTC. Protein product: CASSQGRDYEQYF. The chain has TRBV3-1 (or the pseudogene TRBV3-2) and TRBJ2-7; D is possibly TRBD2 (6 bases). Germline-derived CDR1 and CDR2 are LGHDT and YNNKEL (reference sequence). V was clipped by 1 base and J by 4 bases, with 8 bases between them. The CDR3 is made up of 13 amino acids.

The chain employs TRBV7-2 and TRBJ2-1; TRBD2 agrees at 14 bases. Trimming cost V 5 bases and J 4 bases; bases outside gene matches: 4. Germline V CDR1 and CDR2: SGHTA, FQGNSA. The CDR3 has 16 amino acids. The CDR3 DNA reads as TGTGCCAGCAGCACCCGGACTAGCGGGGGGTACAATGAGCAGTTCTTC. As protein: CASSTRTSGGYNEQFF.

The chain couples TRBV9 to TRBJ1-6; D is perhaps TRBD1 (6 bases). Germline V gene lookup returns CDR1 SGDLS and CDR2 YYNGEE. The CDR3 consists of 15 residues. Trimming pared 0 bases from V and 9 bases from J, leaving 13 bases between. The CDR3 DNA follows: TGTGCCAGCAGCGTAGGTCAGGGGTCGACTTCACCCCTCCACTTT. Translation gives CASSVGQGSTSPLHF.

The rearrangement uses TRBV30 and TRBJ2-5; D uncertain. The ends were cut back, 1 base at V and 7 bases at J, with 7 bases in the middle. Germline loops: CDR1 GTSNPN, CDR2 SVGIG (reference sequence). This CDR3 is built from 11 residues. CDR3 sequence (DNA): TGTGCCTGGAGTGCAGGTCGGACCCAGTACTTC. Protein: CAWSAGRTQYF. The full variable domain, with the rest looked up from reference TRBV30 and TRBJ2-5, is SQTIHQWPATLVQPVGSPLSLECTVEGTSNPNLYWYRQAAGRGLQLLFYSVGIGQISSEVPQNLSASRPQDRQFILSSKKLLLSDSGFYLCAWSAGRTQYFGPGTRLLVL.

The chain links TRBV28 to TRBJ1-3; the match to TRBD1 covers 8 bases. The germline CDR1 and CDR2 sequences are MDHEN and SYDVKM. The ends lost 6 bases at V and 3 bases at J; junction bases unmatched: 4. This CDR3 region has 14 residues. CDR3: CASRPDRGGNTIYF. CDR3 coding DNA: TGTGCCAGCAGACCCGACAGGGGTGGAAACACCATATATTTT.

The chain joins TRBV3-1 (or the pseudogene TRBV3-2) to TRBJ2-3; D not certain. V gave up 5 bases and J gave up 3 bases, with 15 bases separating them. This CDR3 spans 15 amino acids. Per the germline V gene, CDR1 is LGHDT and CDR2 is YNNKEL (reference sequence). The CDR3 sequence: CASSSRVLQTDTQYF. Here the CDR3 DNA reads TGTGCCAGCAGCTCCCGGGTCCTCCAAACAGATACGCAGTATTTT.

The chain links TRBV4-1 to TRBJ2-4, with 11 nucleotides matching TRBD2. J was trimmed by 7 bases and V by 5 bases; bases with no gene match: 4. Looked up from germline, CDR1 is MGHRA and CDR2 is YSYEKL. The CDR3 has 14 residues. Here the CDR3 reads CASSVTSGANIQYF. The CDR3, as DNA: TGCGCCAGCAGCGTGACTAGCGGGGCGAACATTCAGTACTTC.

The CDR3 nucleotides read TGCGCCAGCAGCCAAGAAGCTAGCGGGGGGGAGACCGGGGAGCTGTTTTTT. Residues: CASSQEASGGETGELFF. The rearrangement links TRBV4-3 to TRBJ2-2; 12 bases are shared with TRBD2. This CDR3 contains 17 residues. Trimming cost V 0 bases and J 5 bases; bases outside gene matches: 4. The germline CDR1 and CDR2 sequences are LGHNA and YSLEER.

This rearrangement joins TRBV4-3 to TRBJ1-3; D perhaps matches TRBD1 (5 bases). Germline V lookup: CDR1 LGHNA, CDR2 YSLEER. V gave up 3 bases and J gave up 3 bases, with 18 bases separating them. The CDR3 sequence is 17 residues long. This CDR3 reads CASSHGGGTRSGNTIYF. In nucleotides, the CDR3 is TGCGCCAGCAGCCACGGGGGGGGGACGAGGAGTGGAAACACCATATATTTT.